This TCR beta chain was recovered during a study of post-analysis software for immune sequencing data. The overall study: Recorded disease courses covered relapsing-remitting, secondary progressive and progressive-relapsing multiple sclerosis. Some patients had no subtype annotation. Whole-study results and caveats: Normalized Chao1 diversity in multiple sclerosis patients fell significantly below that of controls. Compared with controls, patients had more of five TRBV segments, including TRBV5-6, TRBV5-1 and TRBV20-1. Same-batch samples co-clustered strongly by F measure.

Sequencing libraries made from TCR beta cDNA carried unique molecular identifiers. One entry per CDR3 protein, called by TCRdb with MiXCR from the PCR reads. The sample carries around 500,000 distinct CDR3 sequences, around a third recorded once. The CDR3 has 15 residues. Trimming left V 4 bases short and J 9 bases short, with 19 bases between. CDR1 and CDR2 (germline): SGHTA, FQGNSA. Comments on this clonotype: Its antigen is not known.

The rearrangement uses TRBV7-2 and TRBJ2-1, with D perhaps TRBD1 or TRBD2 (5 bases each). Sample: blood. This TCR was sampled from a girl aged 2-17 years with multiple sclerosis. The CDR3 sequence is CASSSGRWVEGEQFF. The DNA of the CDR3 is TGTGCCAGCAGCTCGGGACGGTGGGTTGAAGGTGAGCAGTTCTTC. Filled out from reference TRBV7-2 and TRBJ2-1, the complete variable domain reads GAGVSQSPSNKVTEKGKDVELRCDPISGHTALYWYRQSLGQGLEFLIYFQGNSAPDKSGLPSDRFSAERTGGSVSTLTIQRTQQEDSAVYLCASSSGRWVEGEQFFGPGTRLTVL.